What follows are 30 T cell receptor beta chains derived from one specimen sequenced in a study of T cell changes during pregnancy in multiple sclerosis. Method: immunoSEQ multiplex PCR; TCRdb's copy keeps in-frame clones and lacks some. The table includes approximately 52,000 clones, roughly 90% detected once. Sequencing was performed on CD4+ T cells from peripheral blood mononuclear cells, taken after pregnancy. Every receptor here comes from a female donor with multiple sclerosis, enrolled in a pregnancy study.

This clone occurred once. The chain recombines TRBV18 with TRBJ2-2; D uncertain. Germline lookup yields CDR1 KGHSH and CDR2 LQKENI. Between the trimmed V and J ends, which lost 1 base and 7 bases, there was a span of 10 bases. The CDR3 is made up of 14 amino acids. The CDR3 region is CASSPQPVYGELFF. CDR3 bases: TGTGCCAGCTCACCACAACCGGTATACGGGGAGCTGTTTTTT.

The chain couples TRBV7-2 to TRBJ2-1; 7 nucleotides agree with TRBD1. CDR3 length: 11 amino acids. The V gene end was trimmed by 3 bases and the J gene end by 11 bases; junction bases not matched to a gene: 1. Per the germline V gene, CDR1 is SGHTA and CDR2 is FQGNSA. CDR3 in DNA: TGTGCCAGCAGCTTGGGACAGCAGCAGTTCTTC. This gives the protein CASSLGQQQFF.

Here the CDR3 DNA reads TGCGCCAGCAGCCAAACGGGACTAGCGAGAATCAGCTCCTACAATGAGCAGTTCTTC. Encoded protein: CASSQTGLARISSYNEQFF. The V and J genes are TRBV4-3 and TRBJ2-1; TRBD2 matches 10 bases. From germline, CDR1 is LGHNA and CDR2 YSLEER. CDR3 size: 19 residues. Unmatched junction bases numbered 10, after V lost 2 bases and J lost 0 bases.

The CDR3 loop reads CASRATSGNQETQYF. DNA for the CDR3: TGTGCCAGCAGGGCGACTAGCGGGAACCAAGAGACCCAGTACTTC. The rearrangement joins TRBV28 to TRBJ2-5; TRBD2 aligns across 11 bases. With 6 bases clipped from V and 0 bases from J, the junction kept 3 bases outside the gene matches. Germline lookup yields CDR1 MDHEN and CDR2 SYDVKM. This CDR3 has 15 amino acids.

The chain recombines TRBV10-3 with TRBJ2-7; 7 positions agree with TRBD2. In germline, CDR1 is ENHRY, CDR2 SYGVKD. With V trimmed by 10 bases and J by 0 bases, 9 bases remained unmatched. This CDR3 has 14 amino acids. The CDR3 region has the DNA TGTGCCACCACCGGGACTAAATCCTCCTACGAGCAGTACTTC. It yields the protein CATTGTKSSYEQYF.

This clone was counted once. The chain couples TRBV19 to TRBJ1-1; the match to TRBD1 covers 10 bases. The trim removed 3 bases at V and 4 bases at J, leaving 8 bases unmatched. The CDR3 is 16 amino acids. In germline, CDR1 is LNHDA, CDR2 SQIVND (reference sequence). The CDR3 region has the DNA TGTGCCAGTAGTATGCCAGGGTGGACAGGGGGCACTGAAGCTTTCTTT. As protein: CASSMPGWTGGTEAFF.

This clone came up once. The chain employs TRBV27 and TRBJ2-2, with TRBD1 matching over 11 bases. The J segment lost 5 bases and the V segment lost 2 bases, leaving 4 bases of the junction unmatched. The germline CDR1 and CDR2 sequences are MNHEY and SMNVEV (reference sequence). This CDR3 region has 16 residues. In DNA form, the CDR3 reads TGTGCCAGCAGTTTAGAAGGGACAGGGGGGACCGGGGAGCTGTTTTTT. This encodes CASSLEGTGGTGELFF.

The chain employs TRBV15 and TRBJ2-5, with 8 bases that match TRBD2. Germline V gene lookup returns CDR1 LNHNV and CDR2 YYDKDF (reference sequence). This CDR3 contains 18 residues. Trimming took 5 bases from V and 1 from J; bases not matched to a gene: 15. The CDR3 coding sequence is TGTGCCACCAGCGCCGCCTTAATCGGGGGGGGGACCCAAGAGACCCAGTACTTC. It encodes CATSAALIGGGTQETQYF.

J is TRBJ1-2 and V is TRBV18; D is perhaps TRBD1 (5 bases). Germline loops: CDR1 KGHSH, CDR2 LQKENI. CDR3 size: 17 residues. Trimming left V 1 base short and J 0 bases short, with 15 bases between. As DNA, the CDR3 is TGTGCCAGCTCACCACTCCGGGGGAATTCAGCTAACTATGGCTACACCTTC. Residues: CASSPLRGNSANYGYTF. Looking up the rest from reference TRBV18 and TRBJ1-2 gives the full variable domain: NAGVMQNPRHLVRRRGQEARLRCSPMKGHSHVYWYRQLPEEGLKFMVYLQKENIIDESGMPKERFSAEFPKEGPSILRIQQVVRGDSAAYFCASSPLRGNSANYGYTFGSGTRLTVV.

The chain joins TRBV5-8 to TRBJ2-3; no reliable D call. Trimming took off 2 bases at V and 6 bases at J, with 4 bases between the two ends. CDR3 length: 11 amino acids. CDR1 is SGHTS, CDR2 YDEGEE, per germline. For the CDR3, the DNA is TGTGCCAGCAGCTTCCAGGATACGCAGTATTTT. It yields the protein CASSFQDTQYF.

V and J are TRBV15 and TRBJ2-6; 15 nucleotides line up with TRBD2. V lost 0 bases to trimming and J lost 4 bases; unmatched junction nucleotides: 13. The CDR3 contains 22 residues. Per germline, CDR1 LNHNV and CDR2 YYDKDF (reference sequence). For the CDR3, the DNA is TGTGCCACCAGCAGAGACCCACGACCGGGACTAGCGGGAGGATTAGGGGCCAACGTCCTGACTTTC. Residues: CATSRDPRPGLAGGLGANVLTF.

The chain has TRBV7-8 and TRBJ1-1, with D possibly TRBD1 on 6 matching bases. The CDR3 has 15 residues. V was shortened by 3 bases and J by 0 bases, with 11 bases between the two germline ends. Looked up from germline, CDR1 is SGHVS and CDR2 is FQNEAQ. The CDR3 here is CASSLVDSLNTEAFF. The CDR3 coding sequence is TGTGCCAGCAGCTTGGTGGACAGTTTGAACACTGAAGCTTTCTTT.

The chain recombines TRBV6-1 with TRBJ1-1, with D hard to call. The germline V gene has CDR1 MNHNS and CDR2 SASEGT. The V end was cut by 4 bases, the J end by 7 bases, with 7 bases between. The CDR3 runs to 11 residues. This CDR3 is CASSGAGEAFF. The DNA for the CDR3 is TGTGCCAGCAGTGGGGCGGGTGAAGCTTTCTTT.

The chain uses TRBV5-6 and TRBJ2-7; 15 nucleotides align to TRBD2. Germline V gives CDR1 SGHDT, CDR2 YYEEEE. V was clipped by 1 base and J by 2 bases; unmatched bases: 1. The CDR3 sequence is 16 residues long. The CDR3 nucleotides read TGTGCCAGCAGCTTGCGGACTAGCGGGAGGGCCTACGAGCAGTACTTC. Translation gives CASSLRTSGRAYEQYF.

The chain employs TRBV7-9 and TRBJ2-3; D may be TRBD1 (5 bases). The germline CDR1 and CDR2 sequences are SEHNR and FQNEAQ (reference sequence). V lost 5 bases and J lost 1, with 13 bases in between. The CDR3 is 15 amino acids. CDR3 sequence reads: CASSPEGAGTDTQYF. The CDR3, as DNA: TGTGCCAGCAGCCCCGAAGGGGCCGGCACAGATACGCAGTATTTT. Full variable domain (remainder filled in from reference TRBV7-9 and TRBJ2-3): DTGVSQNPRHKITKRGQNVTFRCDPISEHNRLYWYRQTLGQGPEFLTYFQNEAQLEKSRLLSDRFSAERPKGSFSTLEIQRTEQGDSAMYLCASSPEGAGTDTQYFGPGTRLTVL.

The V gene is TRBV7-3, the J gene TRBJ2-1; 8 nucleotides agree with TRBD2. The CDR3 is 16 residues long. The V gene's germline CDR1 is SGHTA and CDR2 FQGTGA. The ends lost 2 bases at V and 8 bases at J; junction bases unmatched: 11. Here the CDR3 reads CASSLLPGGQGYEQFF. DNA of the CDR3: TGTGCCAGCAGCTTATTGCCGGGAGGGCAGGGCTATGAGCAGTTCTTC. The whole variable domain, filled in from reference TRBV7-3 and TRBJ2-1, reads GAGVSQTPSNKVTEKGKYVELRCDPISGHTALYWYRQSLGQGPEFLIYFQGTGAADDSGLPNDRFFAVRPEGSVSTLKIQRTERGDSAVYLCASSLLPGGQGYEQFFGPGTRLTVL.

A single count supports this clone. V and J are TRBV7-2 and TRBJ2-1, with TRBD2 matching over 12 bases. The CDR3 is made up of 16 amino acids. The V gene's germline CDR1 is SGHTA and CDR2 FQGNSA. The V and J ends lost 3 bases and 7 bases, in that order; junction bases with no gene match: 7. Here the CDR3 reads CASSFTGTSGWNEQFF. The CDR3 bases are TGTGCCAGCAGCTTTACCGGGACTAGCGGGTGGAATGAGCAGTTCTTC.

This chain joins TRBV9 and TRBJ2-4; D possibly corresponds to TRBD2 (6 bases). Deletions cut 4 bases from V and 7 bases from J, with 18 bases between. Germline V gene data show CDR1 as SGDLS and CDR2 as YYNGEE. The CDR3 sequence is 15 residues long. This CDR3 reads CASSPRGGDFNIQYF. CDR3 nucleotide sequence: TGTGCCAGCAGCCCCCGTGGAGGGGATTTTAACATTCAGTACTTC. Supplemented by reference TRBV9 and TRBJ2-4, the full variable domain reads DSGVTQTPKHLITATGQRVTLRCSPRSGDLSVYWYQQSLDQGLQFLIQYYNGEERAKGNILERFSAQQFPDLHSELNLSSLELGDSALYFCASSPRGGDFNIQYFGAGTRLSVL.

The chain combines TRBV28 with TRBJ1-5, with unresolved D. Germline CDR1 reads MDHEN; CDR2 reads SYDVKM. Trimming removed 7 bases from V and 2 bases from J, with 18 bases in between. CDR3 size: 16 residues. CDR3 residues: CASTERLRRRNQPQHF. Written as DNA, the CDR3 is TGTGCCAGCACCGAGAGGCTACGGAGGCGCAATCAGCCCCAGCATTTT.

This clone was counted once. This chain connects TRBV28 to TRBJ2-5, with D possibly being TRBD2 (6 bases). Per the germline V gene, CDR1 is MDHEN and CDR2 is SYDVKM. The CDR3 contains 13 residues. V lost 5 bases and J 5 bases, leaving 12 bases between the germline ends. The chain's CDR3 is CASSTGAGETQYF. CDR3 nucleotide sequence: TGTGCCAGCAGTACAGGTGCGGGGGAGACCCAGTACTTC.

The V call is TRBV29-1, the J call TRBJ2-1; 10 bases are a match to TRBD2. V gave up 4 bases and J gave up 8 bases; unmatched junction bases: 8. Germline CDR1 is SQVTM and CDR2 is ANQGSEA. The CDR3 runs to 14 residues. CDR3 residues: CSVGSSGSWDEQFF. The CDR3 nucleotides are TGCAGCGTTGGTTCTAGCGGGAGTTGGGATGAGCAGTTCTTC.

The rearrangement uses TRBV18 and TRBJ1-3; TRBD1 matches 8 bases. V shed 5 bases and J 4 bases; nucleotides not matched to a gene: 10. The CDR3 consists of 16 residues. CDR1 KGHSH and CDR2 LQKENI come from the germline V gene. The CDR3 reads CASSSGTGTGGNTIYF. CDR3 nucleotides: TGTGCCAGCTCATCAGGAACCGGGACAGGAGGAAACACCATATATTTT.

The chain combines TRBV15 with TRBJ2-5, with 8 positions matching TRBD1. This CDR3 spans 14 amino acids. V gave up 6 bases and J gave up 4 bases; unmatched junction bases: 7. CDR1 LNHNV and CDR2 YYDKDF come from the germline V gene (reference sequence). The DNA of the CDR3 is TGTGCCACCAGGGATTGGACAGGGCGAGAGACCCAGTACTTC. Translation gives CATRDWTGRETQYF.

The rearrangement links TRBV19 to TRBJ2-1; TRBD1 agrees at 10 bases. V shed 6 bases, J shed 3 bases, and the junction held 5 bases outside the gene matches. The length of the CDR3 is 15 residues. Per the germline V gene, CDR1 is LNHDA and CDR2 is SQIVND (reference sequence). The CDR3 DNA reads as TGTGCCAGTAGAGGACAGGGGGTTGTCTACAATGAGCAGTTCTTC. Its translation: CASRGQGVVYNEQFF.

This chain connects TRBV18 to TRBJ1-1; D call uncertain. CDR1 and CDR2 (germline): KGHSH, LQKENI. Trimming took off 6 bases at V and 0 bases at J, with 11 bases between the two ends. This CDR3 has 14 residues. The CDR3 DNA reads TGTGCCAGCTCCTTAAGCATCATGAACACTGAAGCTTTCTTT. This sequence encodes CASSLSIMNTEAFF. Drawing the rest from reference TRBV18 and TRBJ1-1, the complete variable domain is NAGVMQNPRHLVRRRGQEARLRCSPMKGHSHVYWYRQLPEEGLKFMVYLQKENIIDESGMPKERFSAEFPKEGPSILRIQQVVRGDSAAYFCASSLSIMNTEAFFGQGTRLTVV.

The genes are TRBV19 and TRBJ1-5; TRBD1 agrees at 8 bases. CDR3 size: 16 residues. Germline trimming cut 5 bases from V and 3 bases from J; bases unmatched to any gene: 9. Looked up from germline, CDR1 is LNHDA and CDR2 is SQIVND (reference sequence). DNA of the CDR3: TGTGCCAGTAGTGCCGGGGACAGGTTAAACAATCAGCCCCAGCATTTT. This sequence encodes CASSAGDRLNNQPQHF.

For the CDR3, the DNA is TGTGCCAGCAGTGAAGGGGGACAGGGGACGGCCTATGGCTACACCTTC. Translated, it gives CASSEGGQGTAYGYTF. This chain joins TRBV6-1 and TRBJ1-2, with 10 bases fitting TRBD1. V shed 1 base and J 4 bases; nucleotides not matched to a gene: 6. The CDR3 extends over 16 amino acids. CDR1 is MNHNS and CDR2 is SASEGT in the germline V gene.

The chain couples TRBV30 to TRBJ2-7; D may be TRBD1 (6 bases). V was pared by 2 bases and J by 5 bases, with 7 bases between. Germline CDR1 GTSNPN, CDR2 SVGIG (reference sequence). The CDR3 is 11 residues long. Written as DNA, the CDR3 is TGTGCCTGGAGTAACAGGGACGAGCAGTACTTC. Translated: CAWSNRDEQYF.

This clone has just a few counts. J is TRBJ1-1 and V is TRBV30, with D possibly matching TRBD1 (6 bases). V was pared by 5 bases and J by 6 bases, with 10 bases between. The germline CDR1 and CDR2 sequences are GTSNPN and SVGIG (reference sequence). The CDR3 is made up of 11 amino acids. The CDR3 DNA follows: TGTGCCTGGGGGGGACACGCTGAAGCTTTCTTT. Translated, it gives CAWGGHAEAFF. The whole variable domain, filled in from reference TRBV30 and TRBJ1-1, reads SQTIHQWPATLVQPVGSPLSLECTVEGTSNPNLYWYRQAAGRGLQLLFYSVGIGQISSEVPQNLSASRPQDRQFILSSKKLLLSDSGFYLCAWGGHAEAFFGQGTRLTVV.

V gene TRBV27 combines with J gene TRBJ2-7, with TRBD2 as a possible D gene (6 bases). The V and J ends lost 6 bases and 4 bases respectively, with 16 bases between them. Germline CDR1 MNHEY, CDR2 SMNVEV (reference sequence). The CDR3 is 14 residues long. In nucleotides, the CDR3 is TGTGCCAGCAGCCCTAGCGTCGGGCCGTACGAGCAGTACTTC. This codes for CASSPSVGPYEQYF.